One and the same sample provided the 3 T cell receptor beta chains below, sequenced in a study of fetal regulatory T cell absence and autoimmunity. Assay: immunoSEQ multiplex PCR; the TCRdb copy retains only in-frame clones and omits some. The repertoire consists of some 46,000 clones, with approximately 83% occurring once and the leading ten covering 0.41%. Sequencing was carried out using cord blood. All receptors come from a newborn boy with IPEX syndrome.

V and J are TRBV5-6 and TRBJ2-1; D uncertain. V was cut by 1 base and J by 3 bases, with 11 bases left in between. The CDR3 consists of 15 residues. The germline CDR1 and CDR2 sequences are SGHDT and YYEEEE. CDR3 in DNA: TGTGCCAGCAGCTTGACGTTAAAAGTCTACAATGAGCAGTTCTTC. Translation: CASSLTLKVYNEQFF.

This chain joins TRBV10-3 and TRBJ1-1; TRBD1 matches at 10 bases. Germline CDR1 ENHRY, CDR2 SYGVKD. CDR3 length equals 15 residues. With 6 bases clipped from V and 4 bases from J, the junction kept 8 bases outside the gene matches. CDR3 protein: CAISGQGDYGTEAFF. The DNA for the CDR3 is TGTGCCATCAGCGGACAGGGGGATTATGGCACTGAAGCTTTCTTT.

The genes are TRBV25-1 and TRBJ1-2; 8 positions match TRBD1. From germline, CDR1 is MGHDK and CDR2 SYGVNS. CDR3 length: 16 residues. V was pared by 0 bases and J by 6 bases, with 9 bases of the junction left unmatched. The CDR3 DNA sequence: TGTGCCAGCAGTGAATACTCGACAGGGGATAAAAATGGCTACACCTTC. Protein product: CASSEYSTGDKNGYTF.